This TCR beta chain was captured by sequencing in a study of cytotoxic CD8 clonotypes in ibrutinib-treated CLL. The CDR3 runs to 15 residues. CDR1 and CDR2 (germline): MDHEN, SYDVKM. Trimming cost V 6 bases and J 11 bases, with 23 bases left between them. TCRdb's table, derived via immunoSEQ multiplex PCR, lists solely in-frame clones and lacks some. The sample carries approximately 97,000 clones, roughly three quarters recorded once. The chain uses TRBV28 and TRBJ1-5; weak D call: TRBD1 (6 bases). The input for sequencing was PBMCs, taken after 24 months of ibrutinib treatment. The TCR originated in a human donor with chronic lymphocytic leukemia. The CDR3 reads CASRVRGGTRGSQHF. The CDR3 DNA is TGTGCCAGCAGGGTCCGGGGGGGCACCCGTGGGTCCCAGCATTTT. Full variable domain (missing parts from reference TRBV28 and TRBJ1-5): DVKVTQSSRYLVKRTGEKVFLECVQDMDHENMFWYRQDPGLGLRLIYFSYDVKMKEKGDIPEGYSVSREKKERFSLILESASTNQTSMYLCASRVRGGTRGSQHFGDGTRLSIL.